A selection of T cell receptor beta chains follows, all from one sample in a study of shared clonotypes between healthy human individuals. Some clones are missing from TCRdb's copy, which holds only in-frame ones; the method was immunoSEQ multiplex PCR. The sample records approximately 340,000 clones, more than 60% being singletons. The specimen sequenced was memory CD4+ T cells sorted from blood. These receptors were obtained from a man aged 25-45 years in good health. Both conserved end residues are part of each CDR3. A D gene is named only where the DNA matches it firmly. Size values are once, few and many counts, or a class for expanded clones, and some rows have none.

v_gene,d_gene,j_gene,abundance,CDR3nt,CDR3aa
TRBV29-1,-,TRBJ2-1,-,TGCAGCGTTGATTTACGGGGCAACAATGAGCAGTTCTTC,CSVDLRGNNEQFF
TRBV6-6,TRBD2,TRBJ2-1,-,TGTGCCAGCAGAGTAGCGGGAGGGAGGGAGCAGTTCTTC,CASRVAGGREQFF
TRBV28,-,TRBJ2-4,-,TGTGCCAGCAGTTTTCCGGGGGTAAAGTACATTCAGTACTTC,CASSFPGVKYIQYF
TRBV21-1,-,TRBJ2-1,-,TGTGCCAGCAGCCGCGACAGACTCTCCTACAATGAGCAGTTCTTC,CASSRDRLSYNEQFF
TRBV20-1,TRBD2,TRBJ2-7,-,TGCAGTGCTGGACTAGCCCACGAGCAGTACTTC,CSAGLAHEQYF
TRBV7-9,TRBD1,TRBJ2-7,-,TGTGCCAGCAGCCCTCCGGGACAGGCCTACGAGCAGTACTTC,CASSPPGQAYEQYF
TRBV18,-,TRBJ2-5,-,TGTGCCAGCTCACCGGCGTCGGGACAAGAGACCCAGTACTTC,CASSPASGQETQYF
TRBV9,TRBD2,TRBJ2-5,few,TGTGCCAGCAGCGTAGGATTTGCGGGAGGGTCGCAAGAGACCCAGTACTTC,CASSVGFAGGSQETQYF
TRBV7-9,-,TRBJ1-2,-,TGTGCCAGCAGCTTAGCTAAGACACGCGGCTACACCTTC,CASSLAKTRGYTF
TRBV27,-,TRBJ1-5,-,TGTGCCAGCAGGGAAAAGAGCGCGAGCAGGTGGGGTCAGCCCCAGCATTTT,CASREKSASRWGQPQHF
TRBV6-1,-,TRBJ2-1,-,TGTGCCAGCAGGCTCCCGGACATCTACAATGAGCAGTTCTTC,CASRLPDIYNEQFF
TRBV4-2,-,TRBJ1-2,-,TGTGCCAGCAGCGAAGAGGTTATGGTAACTAACTATGGCTACACCTTC,CASSEEVMVTNYGYTF
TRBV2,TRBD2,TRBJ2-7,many,TGTGCCAGCAGCGTAGCGGGAGGATCAAGGCAGTACTTC,CASSVAGGSRQYF
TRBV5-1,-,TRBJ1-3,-,TGCGCCAGCAGCCTCCGTCCGCAAACAGGGAACTCTGGAAACACCATATATTTT,CASSLRPQTGNSGNTIYF
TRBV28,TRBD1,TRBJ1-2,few,TGTGCCAGCCGGACAGGGAGTTTTGGGGGCTACACCTTC,CASRTGSFGGYTF
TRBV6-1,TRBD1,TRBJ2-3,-,TGTGCCAGCAGTGAAGCCCCGGGACAGGGGGCCCCTAGCACAGATACGCAGTATTTT,CASSEAPGQGAPSTDTQYF